This T cell receptor (beta chain) stems from a study of OX40 agonist ivuxolimab in advanced cancers. Regarding the study as a whole: CD4+ and CD8+ T cells in blood underwent clonal expansion by week 6 at 0.1 to 3.0 mg/kg. The study found that CD8+ T cells averaged more expanded clones than CD4+.

Using immunoSEQ multiplex PCR, the repertoire was profiled, and TCRdb retains in-frame clones only, with some absent. The repertoire has about 78,000 clones, around 91% of them found once; the top ten carry around 2.8%. Blood was sampled at baseline, cycle 4 day 1, and cycle 7 day 1. As concerns this clone: No antigen is known for it.

This CDR3 comprises 16 residues. Looked up from germline, CDR1 is SGHVS and CDR2 is FQNEAQ. The ends were cut back, 5 bases at V and 1 base at J, with 17 bases in the middle. This specimen was CD4+ or CD8+ T cells sorted from blood, taken in a trial of the OX40 agonist ivuxolimab. The rearrangement links TRBV7-8 to TRBJ1-1, with TRBD1 as a possible D gene (5 bases). The sequence came from an adult with an advanced solid tumor such as melanoma, head and neck, liver or kidney cancer. CDR3 amino acids: CASSESMGGPNTEAFF. The CDR3, as DNA: TGTGCCAGCAGCGAATCCATGGGGGGACCGAACACTGAAGCTTTCTTT.